This T cell receptor beta chain was sequenced in a study of early T cells in non-severe SARS-CoV-2 infection. Study details: Investigators sequenced bulk RNA drawn from unsorted whole blood, and chains remained unpaired.

General observations from the study: Missing private and CD4 specificities, VDJdb matching favored anti-spike CD8 responses.

With regard to this clonotype: The antigen is unknown.

Germline V CDR1 and CDR2: SGHVS, FQNEAQ. This CDR3 is built from 14 residues. Trimming cost V 2 bases and J 2 bases, with 10 bases left between them. Separate cDNA molecules each had unique molecular identifiers attached to them. TCRdb independently ran MiXCR on the 5' RACE reads; one entry per CDR3 protein. The table records tens of thousands of distinct CDR3 sequences, more than 12% of them present only once. The sequence came from an adult who was a healthcare worker with PCR-confirmed SARS-CoV-2 infection or an uninfected control (not recorded which). The sequencing sample was made of whole blood. This chain uses TRBV7-8 with TRBJ2-7; weak D call: TRBD1 (6 bases). The CDR3 here is CASSLRDKTYEQYF. In DNA, the CDR3 is TGTGCCAGCAGCTTAAGGGACAAGACCTACGAGCAGTACTTC.